A single sample gave rise to the 17 T cell receptor beta chains below, sequenced in a study of shared clonotypes between healthy human individuals. Only in-frame clones appear in the TCRdb table, and some are missing; sequencing was by immunoSEQ multiplex PCR. The sample has about half a million clones, approximately 81% seen once. The material sequenced was PBMCs. These receptors all stem from a woman aged 40-49 years in good health. Some clones in this sample may be carry-over from other donors' samples.

V gene TRBV11-1 combines with J gene TRBJ1-2; D call uncertain. Trimming took off 6 bases at V and 4 bases at J, with 12 bases between the two ends. Germline V gives CDR1 SGHAT, CDR2 FQDESV (reference sequence). The CDR3 extends over 13 amino acids. In DNA form, the CDR3 reads TGTGCCAGCAGTTGGGTCTCCGGCTATGGCTACACCTTC. This sequence encodes CASSWVSGYGYTF.

The genes are TRBV4-3 and TRBJ2-7, with TRBD2 matching 8 bases. V was clipped by 0 bases and J by 2 bases; unmatched bases: 9. The CDR3 consists of 17 residues. Germline V gene sequence: CDR1 LGHNA, CDR2 YSLEER. The CDR3 nucleotides read TGCGCCAGCAGCCAAGATGTCAGCGGGAGCACCACCTACGAGCAGTACTTC. It specifies CASSQDVSGSTTYEQYF.

This clone was seen ten or more times. This sample also contains other DNA sequences that code for the same CDR3. The chain is built from TRBV5-1 and TRBJ2-7, with 8 bases aligning to TRBD1. The V gene end was trimmed by 1 base and the J gene end by 4 bases; junction bases not matched to a gene: 7. This CDR3 has 15 amino acids. Germline loops: CDR1 SGHRS, CDR2 YFSETQ. Here the CDR3 DNA reads TGCGCCAGCAGCTTGTCAGGACAGGGAATATACGAGCAGTACTTC. Its protein product is CASSLSGQGIYEQYF. Drawing the rest from reference TRBV5-1 and TRBJ2-7, the complete variable domain is KAGVTQTPRYLIKTRGQQVTLSCSPISGHRSVSWYQQTPGQGLQFLFEYFSETQRNKGNFPGRFSGRQFSNSRSEMNVSTLELGDSALYLCASSLSGQGIYEQYFGPGTRLTVT.

The rearrangement joins TRBV29-1 to TRBJ1-2; D ambiguous. Germline CDR1 is SQVTM and CDR2 is ANQGSEA. This CDR3 is 11 amino acids long. In DNA, the CDR3 is TGCGGCAAGTCCTCAAACTATGGCTACACCTTC. This codes for CGKSSNYGYTF. Based on the CDR3 plus reference TRBV29-1 and TRBJ1-2, the full variable domain is SAVISQKPSRDICQRGTSLTIQCQVDSQVTMMFWYRQQPGQSLTLIATANQGSEATYESGFVIDKFPISRPNLTFSTLTVSNMSPEDSSIYLCGKSSNYGYTFGSGTRLTVV.

The sample holds a few counts of this clone. This rearrangement joins TRBV5-1 to TRBJ2-4; TRBD1 matches at 12 bases. Trimming took 1 base from V and 8 from J; bases not matched to a gene: 7. The CDR3 length is 16 residues. Germline CDR1 SGHRS, CDR2 YFSETQ. The CDR3 DNA follows: TGCGCCAGCAGCTTGATGGGACAGGGGGCCGTTCACATTCAGTACTTC. Translating it yields CASSLMGQGAVHIQYF.

J is TRBJ2-1 and V is TRBV29-1, with a tentative D call TRBD2 (6 bases). Trimming cost V 4 bases and J 2 bases, with 18 bases left between them. CDR1 is SQVTM, CDR2 ANQGSEA, per germline. The CDR3 consists of 16 residues. CDR3 protein: CSVGGGAGLAYNEQFF. In nucleotides, the CDR3 is TGCAGCGTTGGGGGCGGGGCGGGCCTCGCCTACAATGAGCAGTTCTTC.

V is TRBV10-3 and J is TRBJ2-5, with 10 bases identical to TRBD1. The V and J ends lost 6 bases and 3 bases, in that order; junction bases with no gene match: 4. The CDR3 is 14 residues long. Germline assignment: CDR1 ENHRY and CDR2 SYGVKD. The chain's CDR3 is CAIRAGTGEETQYF. CDR3 DNA sequence: TGTGCCATCAGGGCCGGGACAGGGGAAGAGACCCAGTACTTC.

This chain uses TRBV28 with TRBJ1-5; D not certain. The CDR3 consists of 16 residues. V lost 1 base and J 2 bases, leaving 12 bases between the germline ends. Germline V lookup: CDR1 MDHEN, CDR2 SYDVKM. The CDR3 DNA follows: TGTGCCAGCAGTTTATTAGCTGGAAACGGCAATCAGCCCCAGCATTTT. This gives the protein CASSLLAGNGNQPQHF.

Remarks on this clone: Given a much more abundant clone one base away, this may be a read error. V gene TRBV5-1 combines with J gene TRBJ2-2, with TRBD1 matching 7 bases. The CDR3 covers 16 residues. CDR1 and CDR2 from the germline V gene are SGHRS and YFSETQ. Written as DNA, the CDR3 is TGCGCCAGCAGCTTGCTCGGGACAGCGAACACCTGGGAGCTGTTTTTT. It encodes CASSLLGTANTWELFF.

The rearrangement joins TRBV4-3 to TRBJ2-5; 7 bases are a match to TRBD1. The V gene end was trimmed by 3 bases and the J gene end by 5 bases; junction bases not matched to a gene: 9. Germline CDR1 and CDR2: LGHNA and YSLEER. This CDR3 is built from 15 residues. CDR3 sequence reads: CASSHTFDRAETQYF. Here the CDR3 DNA reads TGCGCCAGCAGCCACACCTTTGACAGGGCGGAGACCCAGTACTTC.

Concerning this clone itself: A far larger clone is only one base removed, so a read error is likely. The chain is built from TRBV25-1 and TRBJ2-2, with 8 positions matching TRBD1. Germline V gene sequence: CDR1 MGHDK, CDR2 SYGVNS. The CDR3 totals 15 residues. Written as DNA, the CDR3 is TGTGCCAGCAGTGAAGGGGCAGGGGGCACCGGGGAGATGTTTTTT. Amino acids: CASSEGAGGTGEMFF.

Comment on this clone: One junction end does not reproduce the germline sequence, and a read error may be involved. The V gene is TRBV7-7, the J gene TRBJ2-5, with 8 positions matching TRBD2. The CDR3 extends over 19 amino acids. Germline CDR1 and CDR2: SSHAT and FNYEAQ (reference sequence). The CDR3, as DNA: TGTGCTAGCAGCTTCAGGGTGGGGTCTCGAGCGGGAGTTGGGGAGACCCAGTACTTC. Translation gives CASSFRVGSRAGVGETQYF.

The count of this clone is one. V gene TRBV10-3 combines with J gene TRBJ1-1; 7 bases match TRBD1. Germline V CDR1 and CDR2: ENHRY, SYGVKD. Trimming cost V 6 bases and J 0 bases; bases outside gene matches: 7. The CDR3 contains 15 residues. The CDR3 DNA reads as TGTGCCATCAGGGACGGGGACAGAATGAACACTGAAGCTTTCTTT. Protein: CAIRDGDRMNTEAFF.

This rearrangement joins TRBV6-1 to TRBJ2-7; D is unclear. CDR1 and CDR2 (germline): MNHNS, SASEGT. The CDR3 is made up of 13 amino acids. V lost 4 bases to trimming and J lost 3 bases, with 10 bases between them. The CDR3 is CASSGPGVYEQYF. The CDR3 DNA reads as TGTGCCAGCAGTGGGCCTGGGGTCTACGAGCAGTACTTC.

V gene TRBV7-2 combines with J gene TRBJ1-5, with a weak D call TRBD1 (5 bases). The CDR3 covers 14 residues. Per the germline V gene, CDR1 is SGHTA and CDR2 is FQGNSA. Trimming pared 4 bases from V and 1 base from J, leaving 8 bases between. The CDR3 region has the DNA TGTGCCAGCAGCTCGGGACGGAGCAATCAGCCCCAGCATTTT. This gives the protein CASSSGRSNQPQHF.

This clone has a handful of counts. The rearrangement links TRBV7-3 to TRBJ2-7, with no clear D. Trimming took 4 bases from V and 7 from J, leaving 20 bases between them. Germline V CDR1 and CDR2: SGHTA, FQGTGA. This CDR3 has 15 amino acids. The CDR3 coding sequence is TGTGCCAGCAGCTATCTAAGGGCCTTAGCCCCTGAGCAGTACTTC. Amino acids: CASSYLRALAPEQYF.

V and J are TRBV6-5 and TRBJ2-3; no clear D gene. This CDR3 has 12 residues. CDR1 and CDR2 from the germline V gene are MNHEY and SVGAGI. Between the trimmed V and J ends, which lost 6 bases and 2 bases, there was a span of 6 bases. The CDR3 coding sequence is TGTGCCAGCAGAACAGTCACAGATACGCAGTATTTT. Translated, it gives CASRTVTDTQYF.